This T cell receptor (beta chain) was sequenced during a study of regulatory T cells in long-lasting Graves disease. Time point noted: newly diagnosed GD, antithyroid drugs for less than 3 months. RNA from PBMCs was the source of the TCR library. Germline CDR1 SGHNT, CDR2 YENEEA. CDR3 length: 12 amino acids. To note about this clonotype: This may come from a read error, since a much larger clone is one base off.

Through Arm-PCR of CDR3 regions and iRepertoire HTBI primers, TCR beta libraries were built. From the multiplex PCR reads, TCRdb called clonotypes with MiXCR, one entry per CDR3 protein. The profile shows 400,000 to 550,000 distinct CDR3 sequences, 15% of them singletons. Another study also made use of these data, one on T cells in Graves' hyperthyroidism and ophthalmopathy.

The J gene is TRBJ1-1, the V gene TRBV11-3; D is unresolved. This receptor was obtained from a woman aged 25 to 39 with Graves disease. Sequences were derived from peripheral blood mononuclear cells (PBMCs), sampled at new diagnosis, from a patient treated with antithyroid drugs. Here the CDR3 reads CAGSFMGAEAFF. In nucleotides, the CDR3 is TGTGCCGGCAGCTTTATGGGAGCTGAAGCTTTCTTT.